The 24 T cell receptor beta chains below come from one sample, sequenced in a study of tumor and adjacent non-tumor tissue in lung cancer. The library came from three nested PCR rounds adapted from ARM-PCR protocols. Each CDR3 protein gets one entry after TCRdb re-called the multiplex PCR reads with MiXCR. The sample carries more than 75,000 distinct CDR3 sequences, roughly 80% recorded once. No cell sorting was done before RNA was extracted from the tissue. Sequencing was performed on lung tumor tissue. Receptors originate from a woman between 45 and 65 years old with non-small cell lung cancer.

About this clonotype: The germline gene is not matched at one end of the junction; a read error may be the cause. The CDR3 region is CAISPGGGSGGRNIQYF. The CDR3 region has the DNA TGCGCCATCAGCCCCGGCGGGGGGAGTGGCGGCAGAAACATTCAGTACTTC. The J gene is TRBJ2-4, the V gene TRBV4-1; 8 bases match TRBD2. Germline CDR1 reads MGHRA; CDR2 reads YSYEKL. The CDR3 sequence is 17 residues long.

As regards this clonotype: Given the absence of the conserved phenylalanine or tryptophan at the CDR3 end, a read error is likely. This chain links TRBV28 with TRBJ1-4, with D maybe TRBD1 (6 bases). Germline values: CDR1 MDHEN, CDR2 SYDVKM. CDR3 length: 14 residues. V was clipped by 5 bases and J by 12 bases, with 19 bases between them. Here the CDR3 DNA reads TGTGCCAGCAGTCCATACAGGGTTAGGGGAGAACTGTTTATT. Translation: CASSPYRVRGELFI.

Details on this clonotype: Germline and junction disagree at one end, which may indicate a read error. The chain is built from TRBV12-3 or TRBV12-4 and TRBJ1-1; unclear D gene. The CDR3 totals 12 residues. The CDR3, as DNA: TGTGCAAGCACCTTGACCAACACTAAAGCTTTCTTT. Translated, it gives CASTLTNTKAFF.

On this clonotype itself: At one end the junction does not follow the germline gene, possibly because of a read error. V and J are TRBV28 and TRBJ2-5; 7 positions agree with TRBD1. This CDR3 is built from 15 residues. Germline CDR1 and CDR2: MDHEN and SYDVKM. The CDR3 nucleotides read TGTGTCAGCAGGCAAAAAGGGGGCGCGGAGAAGACCCAGTACTTC. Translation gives CVSRQKGGAEKTQYF.

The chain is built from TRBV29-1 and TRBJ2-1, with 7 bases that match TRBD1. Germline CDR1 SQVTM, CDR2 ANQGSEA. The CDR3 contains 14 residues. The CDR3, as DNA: TGCAGGGTGGGACAGTGGAGCCCCTACAATGAGCAGTTCTTC. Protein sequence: CRVGQWSPYNEQFF.

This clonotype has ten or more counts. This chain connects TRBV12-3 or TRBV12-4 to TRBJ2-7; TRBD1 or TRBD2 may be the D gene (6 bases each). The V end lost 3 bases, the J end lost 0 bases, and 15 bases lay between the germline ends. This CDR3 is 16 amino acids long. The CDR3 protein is CASSFARGLNSYEQYF. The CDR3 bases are TGTGCCAGCAGTTTCGCCCGGGGGCTAAACTCCTACGAGCAGTACTTC.

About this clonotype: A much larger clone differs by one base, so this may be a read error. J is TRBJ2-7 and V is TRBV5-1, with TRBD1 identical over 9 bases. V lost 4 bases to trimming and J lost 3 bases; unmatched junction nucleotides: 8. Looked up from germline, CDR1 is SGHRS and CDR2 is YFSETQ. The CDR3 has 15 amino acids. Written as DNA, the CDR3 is TGCGCCAGCAGCCCGGGGACAGGGATTATCTACGAGCAGTACTTC. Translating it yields CASSPGTGIIYEQYF.

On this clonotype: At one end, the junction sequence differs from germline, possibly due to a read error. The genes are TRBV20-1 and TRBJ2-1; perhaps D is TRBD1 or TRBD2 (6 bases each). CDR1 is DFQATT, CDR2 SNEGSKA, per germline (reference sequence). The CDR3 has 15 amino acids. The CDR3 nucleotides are TGTAGTGCTAGAGGGGGGAAGGGCCGGTTCAATGTGCAGTTCTTC. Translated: CSARGGKGRFNVQFF.

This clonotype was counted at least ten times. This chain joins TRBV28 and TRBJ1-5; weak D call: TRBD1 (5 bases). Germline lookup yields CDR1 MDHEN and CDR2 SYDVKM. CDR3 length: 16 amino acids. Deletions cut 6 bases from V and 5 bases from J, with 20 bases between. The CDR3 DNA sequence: TGTGCCAGCAGCTCAACCTCCCCGGGACCCGATCAGCCCCAGCATTTT. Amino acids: CASSSTSPGPDQPQHF. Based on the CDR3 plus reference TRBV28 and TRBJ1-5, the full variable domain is DVKVTQSSRYLVKRTGEKVFLECVQDMDHENMFWYRQDPGLGLRLIYFSYDVKMKEKGDIPEGYSVSREKKERFSLILESASTNQTSMYLCASSSTSPGPDQPQHFGDGTRLSIL.

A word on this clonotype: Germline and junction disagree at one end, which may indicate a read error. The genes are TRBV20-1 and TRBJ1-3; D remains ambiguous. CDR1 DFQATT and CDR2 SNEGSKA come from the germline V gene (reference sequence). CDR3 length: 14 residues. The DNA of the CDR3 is TGCAGTGCTAGAGATCGGAGTACCGGAAACACTATATATTTT. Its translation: CSARDRSTGNTIYF.

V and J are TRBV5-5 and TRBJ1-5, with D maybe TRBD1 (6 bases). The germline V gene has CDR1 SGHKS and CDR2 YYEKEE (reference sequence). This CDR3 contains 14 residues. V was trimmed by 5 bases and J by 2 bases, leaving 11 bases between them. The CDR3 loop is CASRPGVGNQPQHF. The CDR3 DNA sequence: TGTGCCAGCAGGCCAGGGGTAGGCAATCAGCCCCAGCATTTT.

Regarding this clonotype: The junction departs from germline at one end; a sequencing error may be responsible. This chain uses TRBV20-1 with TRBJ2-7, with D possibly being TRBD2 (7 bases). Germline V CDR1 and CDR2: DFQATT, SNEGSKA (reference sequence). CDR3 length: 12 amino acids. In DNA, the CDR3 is TGCAGTGCTAGGGGGGGGCTCAACGAGCAATACTTC. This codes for CSARGGLNEQYF.

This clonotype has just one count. CDR3 DNA sequence: TGCAGTGTCGGATTCGGGCAAGAGACCCAGTACTTC. Its protein is CSVGFGQETQYF. The gene calls are TRBV20-1 and TRBJ2-5; D unresolved. CDR3 size: 12 residues. The germline V and J ends were trimmed by 7 bases and 2 bases, with 11 bases remaining between them. CDR1 is DFQATT, CDR2 SNEGSKA, per germline (reference sequence).

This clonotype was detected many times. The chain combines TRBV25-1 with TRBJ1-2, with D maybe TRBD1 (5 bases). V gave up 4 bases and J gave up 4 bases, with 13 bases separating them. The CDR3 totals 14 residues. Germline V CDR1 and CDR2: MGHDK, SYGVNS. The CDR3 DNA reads TGTGCCAGCAGTGGCCCCGGGGCCTTCTATGGCTACACCTTC. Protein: CASSGPGAFYGYTF.

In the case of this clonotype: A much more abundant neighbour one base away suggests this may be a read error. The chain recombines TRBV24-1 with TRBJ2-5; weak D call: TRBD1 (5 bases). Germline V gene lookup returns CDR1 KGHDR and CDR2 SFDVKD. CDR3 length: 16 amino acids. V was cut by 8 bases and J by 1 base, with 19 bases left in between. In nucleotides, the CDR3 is TGTGCCACCACTCCTTCTGCAGGGTCCCTCCAAGAGACCCAGTACTTC. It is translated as CATTPSAGSLQETQYF.

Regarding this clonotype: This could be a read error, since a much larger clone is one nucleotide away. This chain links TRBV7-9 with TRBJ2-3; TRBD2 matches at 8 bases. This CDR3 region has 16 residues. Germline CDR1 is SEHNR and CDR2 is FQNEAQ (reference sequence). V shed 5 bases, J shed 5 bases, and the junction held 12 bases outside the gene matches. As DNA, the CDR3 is TGTGCCAGCAGCAACAAACTAGCGGAGGTGGAAGATACGCAGTATTTT. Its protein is CASSNKLAEVEDTQYF.

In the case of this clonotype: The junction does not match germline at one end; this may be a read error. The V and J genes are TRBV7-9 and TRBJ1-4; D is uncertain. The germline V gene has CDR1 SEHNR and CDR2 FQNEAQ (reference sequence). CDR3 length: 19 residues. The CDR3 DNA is TGTGCCAGCAGCTTAGGAATCGGGGAAGGACGAACTAATAATGAAGAACTGTTTTTT. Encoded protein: CASSLGIGEGRTNNEELFF.

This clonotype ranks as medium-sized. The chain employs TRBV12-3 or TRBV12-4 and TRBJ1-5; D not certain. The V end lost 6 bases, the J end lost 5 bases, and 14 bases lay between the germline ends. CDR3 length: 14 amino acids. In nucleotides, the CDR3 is TGTGCCAGCAGCCTTGATGGGGTAGATCAGCCCCAGCATTTT. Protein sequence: CASSLDGVDQPQHF.

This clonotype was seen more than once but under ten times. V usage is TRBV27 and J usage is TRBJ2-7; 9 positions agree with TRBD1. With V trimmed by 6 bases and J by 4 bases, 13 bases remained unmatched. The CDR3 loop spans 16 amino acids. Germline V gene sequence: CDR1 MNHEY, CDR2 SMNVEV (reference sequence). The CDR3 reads CASSPTGTGYSYEQYF. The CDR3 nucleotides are TGTGCCAGCAGCCCGACCGGGACAGGGTACTCATACGAGCAGTACTTC.

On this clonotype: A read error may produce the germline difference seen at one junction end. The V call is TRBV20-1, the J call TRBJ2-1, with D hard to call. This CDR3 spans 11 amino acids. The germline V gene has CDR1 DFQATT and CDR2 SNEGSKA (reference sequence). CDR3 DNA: TGCAGTGATCTGGGCAACAACGAGCAGTTCTTC. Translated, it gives CSDLGNNEQFF.

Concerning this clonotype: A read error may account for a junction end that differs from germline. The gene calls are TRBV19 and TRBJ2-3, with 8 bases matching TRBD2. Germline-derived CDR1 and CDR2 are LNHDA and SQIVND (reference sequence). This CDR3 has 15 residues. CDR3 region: CASIITGGPGDTQYF. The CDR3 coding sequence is TGTGCCAGTATTATAACGGGAGGGCCAGGAGATACGCAGTATTTT. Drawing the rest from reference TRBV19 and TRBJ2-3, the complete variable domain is DGGITQSPKYLFRKEGQNVTLSCEQNLNHDAMYWYRQDPGQGLRLIYYSQIVNDFQKGDIAEGYSVSREKKESFPLTVTSAQKNPTAFYLCASIITGGPGDTQYFGPGTRLTVL.

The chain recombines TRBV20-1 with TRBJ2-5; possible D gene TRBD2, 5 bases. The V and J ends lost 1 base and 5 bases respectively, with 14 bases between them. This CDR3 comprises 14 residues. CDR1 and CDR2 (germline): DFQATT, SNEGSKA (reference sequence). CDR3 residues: CSARVGSSSETQYF. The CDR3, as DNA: TGCAGTGCTAGAGTAGGGTCTAGCTCCGAGACCCAGTACTTC.

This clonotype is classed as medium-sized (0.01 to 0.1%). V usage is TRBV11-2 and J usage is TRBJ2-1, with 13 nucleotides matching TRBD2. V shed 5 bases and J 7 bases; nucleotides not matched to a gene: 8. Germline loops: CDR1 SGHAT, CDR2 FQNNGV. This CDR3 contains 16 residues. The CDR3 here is CASSGLLAGGGNEQFF. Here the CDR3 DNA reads TGTGCCAGCAGCGGACTACTAGCGGGAGGGGGGAATGAGCAGTTCTTC.

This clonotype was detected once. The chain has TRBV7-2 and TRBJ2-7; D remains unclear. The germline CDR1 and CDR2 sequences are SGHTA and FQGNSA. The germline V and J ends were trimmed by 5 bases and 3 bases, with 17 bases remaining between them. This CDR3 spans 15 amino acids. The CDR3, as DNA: TGTGCCAGCAGCAAGCCGACCCCTGAATACTACGAGCAGTACTTC. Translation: CASSKPTPEYYEQYF.